The rows below give T cell receptor beta chains drawn from one sample of a study of blood T cell repertoires in COVID-19. Profiled with immunoSEQ multiplex PCR; TCRdb holds only in-frame clones, not every one. The repertoire holds some 220,000 clones, with around 80% as singletons. The sequencing sample was made of peripheral blood. The origin of the receptors is a man between 50 and 59 years old with active or convalescent COVID-19. Both conserved end residues are part of each CDR3. Each record gives: V gene, D gene, J gene, clone size, CDR3 protein, CDR3 DNA. A D gene is named only where the DNA matches it firmly. Expanded clones are given a class, and other clones once, few, many or no size at all.

>TRBV14|-|TRBJ2-2|-
CASSQGGPGAWNTGELFF
TGTGCCAGCAGCCAAGGAGGGCCAGGGGCTTGGAACACCGGGGAGCTGTTTTTT
>TRBV9|TRBD2|TRBJ2-3|-
CASSSPSTSGGPRTDTQYF
TGTGCCAGCAGCTCCCCTTCGACTAGCGGGGGCCCTCGCACAGATACGCAGTATTTT
>TRBV6-5|TRBD2|TRBJ2-7|-
CASRGTSYEQYF
TGTGCCAGCAGGGGGACTAGCTACGAGCAGTACTTC
>TRBV19|TRBD2|TRBJ2-1|-
CASSPTSGAYEQFF
TGTGCCAGTAGTCCGACTAGCGGGGCGTATGAGCAGTTCTTC
>TRBV6-5|-|TRBJ1-2|-
CASIGKSPANYGYTF
TGTGCCAGCATCGGGAAAAGTCCCGCTAACTATGGCTACACCTTC
>TRBV2|TRBD1|TRBJ2-1|-
CASRDRGIVGEQFF
TGTGCCAGCAGGGACAGGGGGATTGTTGGTGAGCAGTTCTTC
>TRBV3-1/TRBV3-2|TRBD2|TRBJ2-3|-
CASSQAGGDTQYF
TGTGCCAGCAGCCAAGCGGGGGGAGATACGCAGTATTTT
>TRBV10-3|TRBD1|TRBJ1-4|-
CAISDHRGGANEKLFF
TGTGCCATCAGTGACCACAGGGGGGGGGCTAATGAAAAACTGTTTTTT
>TRBV28|-|TRBJ1-1|-
CASSAAGFNTEAFF
TGTGCCAGCAGCGCGGCGGGATTCAACACTGAAGCTTTCTTT
>TRBV2|TRBD1|TRBJ1-2|-
CASSEGQGVRGYGYTF
TGTGCCAGCAGCGAAGGACAGGGGGTTCGGGGCTATGGCTACACCTTC
>TRBV28|TRBD1|TRBJ1-2|-
CASSLGRQGYGYTF
TGTGCCAGCAGTTTAGGTAGACAGGGCTATGGCTACACCTTC
>TRBV10-2|-|TRBJ2-5|-
CASSDPPGPQETQYF
TGCGCCAGCAGTGATCCTCCTGGCCCTCAAGAGACCCAGTACTTC
>TRBV7-3|TRBD1|TRBJ1-1|-
CASSSRGRDTEAFF
TGTGCCAGCAGCTCCAGGGGGCGCGACACTGAAGCTTTCTTT
>TRBV18|TRBD1|TRBJ1-1|-
CASSPGGQFNTEAFF
TGTGCCAGCTCACCTGGGGGACAGTTTAACACTGAAGCTTTCTTT
>TRBV7-9|TRBD1|TRBJ2-1|few
CASSLGPDRQYNEQFF
TGTGCCAGCAGCTTAGGTCCGGACAGGCAATACAATGAGCAGTTCTTC
>TRBV4-3|-|TRBJ2-3|-
CASSLAGGGIGDTQYF
TGCGCCAGCAGCTTGGCCGGGGGAGGAATAGGAGATACGCAGTATTTT
>TRBV30|-|TRBJ2-7|-
CAWSYLLSSSSFF
TGTGCCTGGAGTTACCTATTATCTAGCTCCTCGTTCTTC
>TRBV9|TRBD1|TRBJ2-6|few
CASSVRGTGDASGANVLTF
TGTGCCAGCAGCGTCCGCGGGACAGGGGATGCCTCTGGGGCCAACGTCCTGACTTTC
>TRBV9|-|TRBJ2-7|once
CASSASPVQSYEQYF
TGTGCCAGCAGCGCTAGCCCAGTACAGAGCTACGAGCAGTACTTC
>TRBV2|TRBD1|TRBJ2-2|-
CASSGQGETGELFF
TGTGCCAGCAGCGGACAGGGAGAGACCGGGGAGCTGTTTTTT
>TRBV7-2|TRBD1|TRBJ2-5|-
CASSLERGPETQYF
TGTGCCAGCAGCTTGGAAAGGGGGCCTGAGACCCAGTACTTC
>TRBV20-1|-|TRBJ2-2|-
CSARSPGELFF
TGCAGTGCTAGATCCCCGGGGGAGCTGTTTTTT
>TRBV5-5|TRBD1|TRBJ1-2|few
CASSLGRQGYGYTF
TGTGCCAGCAGCTTGGGTCGACAGGGCTATGGCTACACCTTC
>TRBV7-8|TRBD1|TRBJ2-1|-
CASSPNPGQGPDEQFF
TGTGCCAGCAGCCCGAATCCGGGACAGGGTCCGGATGAGCAGTTCTTC
>TRBV6-5|TRBD1|TRBJ1-1|once
CASSPGQGVGAEAFF
TGTGCCAGCAGTCCGGGACAGGGGGTCGGTGCTGAAGCTTTCTTT
>TRBV10-1|TRBD1|TRBJ1-5|-
CASRPPGDRGAQPQHF
TGCGCCAGCAGACCACCGGGGGACAGGGGAGCTCAGCCCCAGCATTTT
>TRBV7-9|TRBD1|TRBJ2-7|-
CASSLADRGYEQYF
TGTGCCAGCAGCTTAGCGGACAGGGGTTACGAGCAGTACTTC
>TRBV28|-|TRBJ1-6|-
CASSLGMGGAINSPLHF
TGTGCCAGCAGTTTGGGGATGGGGGGAGCGATTAATTCACCCCTCCACTTT
>TRBV11-2|-|TRBJ1-1|-
CASSPWTAKAFF
TGTGCCAGCAGCCCCTGGACAGCCAAAGCTTTCTTT
>TRBV7-9|-|TRBJ2-5|-
CASNQGFRETQYF
TGTGCCAGCAACCAGGGCTTTCGGGAGACCCAGTACTTC
>TRBV29-1|TRBD1|TRBJ2-3|-
CSVEDRGLTDTQYF
TGCAGCGTCGAGGACAGGGGGCTGACAGATACGCAGTATTTT
>TRBV5-1|TRBD1|TRBJ2-3|few
CASSLGDRDTQYF
TGCGCCAGCAGCTTGGGGGACAGAGATACGCAGTATTTT
>TRBV5-1|TRBD1|TRBJ2-1|-
CASSLTGQGNNEQFF
TGCGCCAGCAGCTTGACGGGACAGGGGAACAATGAGCAGTTCTTC
>TRBV7-2|TRBD2|TRBJ2-1|-
CASIGTSAYNEQFF
TGTGCCAGCATCGGGACTAGCGCATACAATGAGCAGTTCTTC
>TRBV6-4|-|TRBJ1-2|-
CASSDSSLGGQNRLYGYTF
TGTGCCAGCAGTGACTCGAGTCTGGGGGGGCAAAATCGCCTCTATGGCTACACCTTC
>TRBV19|TRBD1|TRBJ1-2|-
CASSIDFRTGVNYGYTF
TGTGCCAGTAGTATAGATTTCCGGACAGGGGTCAACTATGGCTACACCTTC
>TRBV21-1|-|TRBJ1-2|-
CASSFPGTGGLNYGYTF
TGTGCCAGCAGCTTTCCCGGGACAGGGGGGTTAAACTATGGCTACACCTTC
>TRBV4-3|TRBD2|TRBJ2-2|-
CASSQEGLAGLNHGELFF
TGCGCCAGCAGCCAAGAAGGGCTAGCGGGGCTGAATCACGGGGAGCTGTTTTTT
>TRBV2|-|TRBJ1-2|few
CASSEGNSIYGYTF
TGTGCCAGCAGTGAAGGGAACAGTATCTATGGCTACACCTTC
>TRBV5-6|-|TRBJ1-1|-
CASSLLAGEFTEAFF
TGTGCCAGCAGCTTGTTGGCAGGGGAGTTCACTGAAGCTTTCTTT
>TRBV2|-|TRBJ2-2|-
CASSGQNTGELFF
TGTGCCAGCAGCGGACAGAACACCGGGGAGCTGTTTTTT
>TRBV11-2|-|TRBJ1-1|-
CASSLDTRVEAFF
TGTGCCAGCAGCTTAGATACCAGGGTTGAAGCTTTCTTT
>TRBV27|-|TRBJ2-3|-
CASRGSGGGTDTQYF
TGTGCCAGCAGGGGTAGCGGTGGGGGCACAGATACGCAGTATTTT
>TRBV12-3/TRBV12-4|-|TRBJ2-2|-
CASTNGETGELFF
TGTGCCAGCACCAACGGGGAAACCGGGGAGCTGTTTTTT
>TRBV19|-|TRBJ1-5|few
CASSIVSLQYSNQPQHF
TGTGCCAGTAGTATAGTGTCTCTGCAGTATAGCAATCAGCCCCAGCATTTT
>TRBV7-2|-|TRBJ2-1|once
CASSLGIDNEQFF
TGTGCCAGCAGCTTAGGTATCGACAATGAGCAGTTCTTC
>TRBV4-1|TRBD2|TRBJ2-1|-
CASSLSGGAYNEQFF
TGCGCCAGCAGCCTTAGCGGGGGGGCTTACAATGAGCAGTTCTTC
>TRBV14|TRBD2|TRBJ2-1|many
CASSGVGGASYNEQFF
TGTGCCAGCAGCGGGGTGGGAGGGGCCTCCTACAATGAGCAGTTCTTC
>TRBV19|-|TRBJ2-7|-
CASSMSRGTTYEQYF
TGTGCCAGTAGTATGTCTAGGGGAACCACCTACGAGCAGTACTTC
>TRBV5-8|-|TRBJ1-5|-
CASSPRGEPQHF
TGTGCCAGCAGCCCCCGGGGGGAGCCCCAGCATTTT
>TRBV29-1|-|TRBJ1-2|-
CSVEELGQYGYTF
TGCAGCGTTGAAGAACTGGGACAATATGGCTACACCTTC
>TRBV18|-|TRBJ1-1|-
CASSPTGLGDTEAFF
TGTGCCAGCTCACCAACAGGGTTGGGGGACACTGAAGCTTTCTTT
>TRBV15|-|TRBJ1-3|-
CATSRDRSSWPRIGNTIYF
TGTGCCACCAGCAGAGATCGGTCTTCTTGGCCCAGGATCGGAAACACCATATATTTT
>TRBV28|TRBD2|TRBJ2-1|-
CASSPARLADRNEQFF
TGTGCCAGCAGCCCCGCAAGGCTAGCGGATAGAAATGAGCAGTTCTTC
>TRBV6-2/TRBV6-3|-|TRBJ1-6|-
CASSLQGEANSPLHF
TGTGCCAGCAGTTTACAGGGCGAGGCCAATTCACCCCTCCACTTT
>TRBV2|-|TRBJ1-5|-
CASSADGLNQPQHF
TGTGCCAGCAGTGCCGACGGACTCAATCAGCCCCAGCATTTT
>TRBV28|TRBD2|TRBJ2-1|-
CASTLAGGINEQFF
TGTGCCAGCACCCTAGCGGGGGGTATCAATGAGCAGTTCTTC
>TRBV6-2/TRBV6-3|TRBD1|TRBJ1-5|-
CASSLGTGINQPQHF
TGTGCCAGCAGCTTAGGGACAGGGATTAATCAGCCCCAGCATTTT
>TRBV19|-|TRBJ1-2|-
CASNPKRGLYYGYTF
TGTGCCAGTAACCCAAAAAGGGGTCTCTACTATGGCTACACCTTC
>TRBV5-1|TRBD2|TRBJ2-1|-
CASSLGIAGGINEQFF
TGCGCCAGCAGCTTGGGAATAGCGGGAGGGATAAATGAGCAGTTCTTC